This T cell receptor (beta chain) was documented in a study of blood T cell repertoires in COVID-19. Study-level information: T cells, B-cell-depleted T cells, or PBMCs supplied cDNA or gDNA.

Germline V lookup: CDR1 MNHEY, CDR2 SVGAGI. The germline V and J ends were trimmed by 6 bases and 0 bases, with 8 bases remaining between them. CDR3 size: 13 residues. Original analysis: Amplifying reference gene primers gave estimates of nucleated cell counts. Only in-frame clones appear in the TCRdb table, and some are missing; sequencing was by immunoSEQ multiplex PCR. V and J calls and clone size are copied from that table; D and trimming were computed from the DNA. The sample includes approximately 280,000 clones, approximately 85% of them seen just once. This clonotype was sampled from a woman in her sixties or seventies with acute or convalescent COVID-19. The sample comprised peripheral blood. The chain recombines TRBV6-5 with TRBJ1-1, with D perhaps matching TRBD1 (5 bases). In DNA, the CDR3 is TGTGCCAGCAGGGCAGGGTTGAACACTGAAGCTTTCTTT. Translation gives CASRAGLNTEAFF.